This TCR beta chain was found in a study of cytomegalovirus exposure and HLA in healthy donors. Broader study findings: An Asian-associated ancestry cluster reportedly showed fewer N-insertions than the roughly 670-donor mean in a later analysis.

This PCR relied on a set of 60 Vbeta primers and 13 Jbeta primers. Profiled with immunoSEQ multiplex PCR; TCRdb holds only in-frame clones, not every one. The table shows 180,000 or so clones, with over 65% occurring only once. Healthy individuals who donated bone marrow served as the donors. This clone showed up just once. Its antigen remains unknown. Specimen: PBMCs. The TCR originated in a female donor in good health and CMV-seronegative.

The CDR3 spells CASSGQSYEQYF. CDR3 bases: TGTGCCAGCAGTGGACAGAGCTACGAGCAGTACTTC. V usage is TRBV6-1 and J usage is TRBJ2-7; D possibly corresponds to TRBD1 (5 bases). The CDR3 loop spans 12 amino acids. With 4 bases removed from V and 3 bases from J, the gap between germline ends came to 7 bases. CDR1 and CDR2 from the germline V gene are MNHNS and SASEGT.